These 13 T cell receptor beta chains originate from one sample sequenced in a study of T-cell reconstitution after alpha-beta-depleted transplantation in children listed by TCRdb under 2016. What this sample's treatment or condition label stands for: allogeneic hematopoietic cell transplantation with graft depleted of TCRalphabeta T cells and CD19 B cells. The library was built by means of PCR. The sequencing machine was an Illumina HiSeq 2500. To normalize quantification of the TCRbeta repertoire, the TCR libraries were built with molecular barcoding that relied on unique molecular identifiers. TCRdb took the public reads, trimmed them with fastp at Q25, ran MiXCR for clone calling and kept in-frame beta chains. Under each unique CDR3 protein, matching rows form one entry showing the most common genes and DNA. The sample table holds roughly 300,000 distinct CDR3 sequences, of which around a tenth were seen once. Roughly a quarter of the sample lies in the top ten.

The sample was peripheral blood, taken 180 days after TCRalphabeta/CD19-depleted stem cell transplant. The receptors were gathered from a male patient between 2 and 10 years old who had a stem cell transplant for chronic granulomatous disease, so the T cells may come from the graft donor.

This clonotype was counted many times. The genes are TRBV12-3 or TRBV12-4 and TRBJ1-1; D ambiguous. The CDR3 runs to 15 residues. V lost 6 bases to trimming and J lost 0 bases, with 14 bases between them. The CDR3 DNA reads TGTGCCAGCAGGCCGGCTGGGTCCATGAACACTGAAGCTTTCTTT. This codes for CASRPAGSMNTEAFF.

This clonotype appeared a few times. CDR3 coding DNA: TGTGCCAGCATTAGCGGGCCCTACGAGCAGTACTTC. Residues: CASISGPYEQYF. The chain recombines TRBV2 with TRBJ2-7; 7 bases match TRBD2. The CDR3 has 12 amino acids. V lost 7 bases and J lost 2; bases outside the gene matches: 2. Germline CDR1 and CDR2: SNHLY and FYNNEI.

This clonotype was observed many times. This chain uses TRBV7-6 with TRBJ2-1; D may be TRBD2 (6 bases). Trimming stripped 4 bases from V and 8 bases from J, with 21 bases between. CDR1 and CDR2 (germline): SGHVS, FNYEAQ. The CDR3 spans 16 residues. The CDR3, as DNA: TGTGCCAGCAGCTCCCGTCCGGGGACTGTGGTCTATGAGCAGTTCTTC. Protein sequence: CASSSRPGTVVYEQFF.

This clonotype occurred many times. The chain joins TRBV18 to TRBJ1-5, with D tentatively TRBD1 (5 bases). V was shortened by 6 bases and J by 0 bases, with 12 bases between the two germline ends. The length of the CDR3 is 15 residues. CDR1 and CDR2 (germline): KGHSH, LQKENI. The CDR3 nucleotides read TGTGCCAGCTCCCTCGGGGCCCCTAGCAATCAGCCCCAGCATTTT. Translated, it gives CASSLGAPSNQPQHF.

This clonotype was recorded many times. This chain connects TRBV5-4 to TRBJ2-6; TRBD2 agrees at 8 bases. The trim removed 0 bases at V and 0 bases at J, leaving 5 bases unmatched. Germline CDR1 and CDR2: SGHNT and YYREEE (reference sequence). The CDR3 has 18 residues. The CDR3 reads CASSLGLAGLSGANVLTF. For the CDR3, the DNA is TGTGCCAGCAGCTTGGGCCTAGCGGGCCTCTCTGGGGCCAACGTCCTGACTTTC.

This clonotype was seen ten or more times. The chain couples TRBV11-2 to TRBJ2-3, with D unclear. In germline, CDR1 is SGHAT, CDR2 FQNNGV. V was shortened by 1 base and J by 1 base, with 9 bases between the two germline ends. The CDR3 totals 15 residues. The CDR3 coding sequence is TGTGCCAGCAGCTTAGGGTTCTCTGGCACAGATACGCAGTATTTT. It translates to CASSLGFSGTDTQYF. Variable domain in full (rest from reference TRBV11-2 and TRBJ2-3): EAGVAQSPRYKIIEKRQSVAFWCNPISGHATLYWYQQILGQGPKLLIQFQNNGVVDDSQLPKDRFSAERLKGVDSTLKIQPAKLEDSAVYLCASSLGFSGTDTQYFGPGTRLTVL.

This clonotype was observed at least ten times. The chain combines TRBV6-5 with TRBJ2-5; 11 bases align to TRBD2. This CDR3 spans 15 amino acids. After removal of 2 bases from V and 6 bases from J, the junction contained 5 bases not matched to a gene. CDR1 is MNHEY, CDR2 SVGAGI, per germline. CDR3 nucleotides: TGTGCCAGCAGTTACCTAGCGGGGGGCAAGAAGACCCAGTACTTC. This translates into CASSYLAGGKKTQYF.

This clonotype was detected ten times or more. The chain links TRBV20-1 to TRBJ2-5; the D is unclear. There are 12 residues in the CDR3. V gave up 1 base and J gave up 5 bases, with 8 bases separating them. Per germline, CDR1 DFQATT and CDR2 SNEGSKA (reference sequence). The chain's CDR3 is CSARVYRETQYF. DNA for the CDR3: TGCAGTGCTAGAGTGTATCGGGAGACCCAGTACTTC.

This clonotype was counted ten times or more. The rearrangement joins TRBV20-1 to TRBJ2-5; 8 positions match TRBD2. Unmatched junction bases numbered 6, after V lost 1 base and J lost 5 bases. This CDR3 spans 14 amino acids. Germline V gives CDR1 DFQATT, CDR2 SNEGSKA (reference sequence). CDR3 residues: CSARVTGGLETQYF. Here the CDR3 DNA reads TGCAGTGCTAGAGTGACGGGAGGGTTGGAGACCCAGTACTTC.

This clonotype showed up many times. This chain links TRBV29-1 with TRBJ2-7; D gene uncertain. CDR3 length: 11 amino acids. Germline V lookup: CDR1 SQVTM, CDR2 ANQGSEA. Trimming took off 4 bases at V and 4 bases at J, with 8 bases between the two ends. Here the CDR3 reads CSVGGNYEQYF. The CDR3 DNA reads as TGCAGCGTTGGTGGGAATTACGAGCAGTACTTC.

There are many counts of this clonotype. The DNA for the CDR3 is TGCGCCAGCAGCTTGGTCCCTATCGGCGGGGAGCTGTTTTTT. Residues: CASSLVPIGGELFF. The chain is built from TRBV5-1 and TRBJ2-2; D remains unclear. The V gene lost 0 bases and the J gene lost 7 bases, with 10 bases spanning the gap. CDR3 length equals 14 residues. Germline values: CDR1 SGHRS, CDR2 YFSETQ. Based on the CDR3 plus reference TRBV5-1 and TRBJ2-2, the full variable domain is KAGVTQTPRYLIKTRGQQVTLSCSPISGHRSVSWYQQTPGQGLQFLFEYFSETQRNKGNFPGRFSGRQFSNSRSEMNVSTLELGDSALYLCASSLVPIGGELFFGEGSRLTVL.

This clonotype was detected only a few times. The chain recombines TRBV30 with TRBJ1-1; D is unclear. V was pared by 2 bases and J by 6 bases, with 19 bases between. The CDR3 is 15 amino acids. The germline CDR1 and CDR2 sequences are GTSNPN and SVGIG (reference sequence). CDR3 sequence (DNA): TGTGCCTGGAGTCACCTGGGCCTGGGAGTGGCTGAAGCTTTCTTT. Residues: CAWSHLGLGVAEAFF.

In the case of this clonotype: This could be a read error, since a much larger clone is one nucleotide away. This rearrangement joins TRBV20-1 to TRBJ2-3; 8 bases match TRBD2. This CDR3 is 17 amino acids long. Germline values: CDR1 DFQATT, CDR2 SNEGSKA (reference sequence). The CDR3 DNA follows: TGCTGTGCTAGAGATCGCGAACTAGCGGCCTACACACATACGCAGTATTTT. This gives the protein CCARDRELAAYTHTQYF.